A single sample is the source of the 9 T cell receptor beta chains below, sequenced in a study of blood T cell repertoires in COVID-19 (TCRdb year 2020). Library creation used the immunoSEQ multiplex PCR assay. TCRdb holds this immuneACCESS table with in-frame rearrangements only. Some clones are missing; in checked studies, unresolved V genes explain under half, and the rest has no known cause. In this sample the table shows about 160,000 clones, around 92% of which occur a single time. The ten largest make up about 4.8% of the sample. The sequenced material came from peripheral blood. Receptor source: a man aged 30 to 45 with COVID-19, enrolled during active disease.

This chain joins TRBV6-5 and TRBJ2-7; D may be TRBD1 (5 bases). V shed 6 bases and J shed 3 bases, with 9 bases lying between them. This CDR3 is 12 amino acids long. Germline lookup yields CDR1 MNHEY and CDR2 SVGAGI. The CDR3 reads CASRGDSYEQYF. The CDR3 DNA reads TGTGCCAGCAGGGGTGACAGCTACGAGCAGTACTTC.

V and J are TRBV24-1 and TRBJ1-5; TRBD1 agrees at 7 bases. The V gene end was trimmed by 5 bases and the J gene end by 7 bases; junction bases not matched to a gene: 7. This CDR3 comprises 14 residues. Per germline, CDR1 KGHDR and CDR2 SFDVKD. The CDR3: CATSGQGRLQPQHF. The CDR3 DNA follows: TGTGCCACCAGTGGACAGGGAAGACTGCAGCCCCAGCATTTT.

This clone has a single count. Here the CDR3 DNA reads TGTGCCAGCTCCCAGGGACAGGGTGAGGCCAACGTCCTGACTTTC. Translating it yields CASSQGQGEANVLTF. V and J are TRBV18 and TRBJ2-6; 9 nucleotides align to TRBD1. Germline loops: CDR1 KGHSH, CDR2 LQKENI. The J segment lost 6 bases and the V segment lost 6 bases, leaving 6 bases of the junction unmatched. CDR3 length: 15 residues.

The rearrangement links TRBV9 to TRBJ2-7; 10 positions agree with TRBD1. The CDR3 sequence is 15 residues long. V was clipped by 0 bases and J by 4 bases; unmatched bases: 4. CDR1 and CDR2 (germline): SGDLS, YYNGEE. The chain's CDR3 is CASSVGDRGLYEQYF. The CDR3 DNA reads TGTGCCAGCAGCGTAGGAGACAGGGGGCTGTACGAGCAGTACTTC.

The chain links TRBV11-3 to TRBJ2-7, with a weak D call TRBD2 (5 bases). The length of the CDR3 is 15 residues. Germline lookup yields CDR1 SGHNT and CDR2 YENEEA. The germline V and J ends were trimmed by 3 bases and 4 bases, with 16 bases remaining between them. The CDR3 DNA follows: TGTGCCAGCAGCTTTGGGTACGGGAATCCATACGAGCAGTACTTC. It is translated as CASSFGYGNPYEQYF.

The chain carries TRBV4-3 and TRBJ2-7; TRBD1 matches 7 bases. V trimming: 0 bases; J trimming: 6 bases; junction bases outside the gene matches: 8. CDR1 and CDR2 (germline): LGHNA, YSLEER. CDR3 length: 15 residues. The CDR3 sequence is CASSQDWAQGREQYF. CDR3 nucleotides: TGCGCCAGCAGCCAAGATTGGGCACAGGGGCGCGAGCAGTACTTC.

The rearrangement links TRBV10-3 to TRBJ2-3; TRBD1 agrees at 7 bases. The CDR3 loop spans 17 amino acids. The V segment lost 5 bases and the J segment 0 bases; nucleotides outside the gene matches: 11. Germline CDR1 is ENHRY and CDR2 is SYGVKD. This chain's CDR3 is CAISSLRGQTSTDTQYF. The CDR3 region has the DNA TGTGCCATCAGTTCTCTCAGGGGACAGACTAGCACAGATACGCAGTATTTT.

This chain connects TRBV10-3 to TRBJ2-7; D not certain. The CDR3 loop spans 14 amino acids. Trimming left V 0 bases short and J 4 bases short, with 10 bases between. Germline loops: CDR1 ENHRY, CDR2 SYGVKD. This chain's CDR3 is CAISESFSPYEQYF. Written as DNA, the CDR3 is TGTGCCATCAGTGAGTCGTTTTCCCCTTACGAGCAGTACTTC.

The rearrangement uses TRBV11-1 and TRBJ2-7; 8 bases fit TRBD1. Germline assignment: CDR1 SGHAT and CDR2 FQDESV (reference sequence). The CDR3 consists of 14 residues. J lost 1 base, V lost 3 bases, and 2 bases had no gene match. The DNA for the CDR3 is TGTGCCAGCAGCTTCCGGGACAGGTCCTACGAGCAGTACTTC. Translated: CASSFRDRSYEQYF.